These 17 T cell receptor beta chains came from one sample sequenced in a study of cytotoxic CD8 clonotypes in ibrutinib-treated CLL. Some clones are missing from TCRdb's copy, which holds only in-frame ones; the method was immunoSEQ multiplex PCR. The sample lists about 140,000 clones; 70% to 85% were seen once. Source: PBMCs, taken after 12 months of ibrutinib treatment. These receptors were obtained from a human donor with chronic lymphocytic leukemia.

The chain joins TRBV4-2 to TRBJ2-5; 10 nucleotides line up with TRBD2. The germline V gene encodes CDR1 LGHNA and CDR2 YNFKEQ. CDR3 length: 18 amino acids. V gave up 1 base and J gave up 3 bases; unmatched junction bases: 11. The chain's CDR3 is CASSQAKGAGGPKETQYF. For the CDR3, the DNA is TGTGCCAGCAGCCAAGCCAAGGGAGCGGGAGGGCCGAAAGAGACCCAGTACTTC.

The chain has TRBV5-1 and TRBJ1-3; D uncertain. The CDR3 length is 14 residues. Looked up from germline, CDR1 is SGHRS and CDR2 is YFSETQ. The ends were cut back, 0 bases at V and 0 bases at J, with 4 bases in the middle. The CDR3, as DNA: TGCGCCAGCAGCTTGGAAAGCTCTGGAAACACCATATATTTT. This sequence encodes CASSLESSGNTIYF.

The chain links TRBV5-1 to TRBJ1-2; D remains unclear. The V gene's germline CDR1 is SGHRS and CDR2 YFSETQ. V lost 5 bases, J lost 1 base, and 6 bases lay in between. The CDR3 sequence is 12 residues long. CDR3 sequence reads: CASRRDNYGYTF. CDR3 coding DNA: TGCGCCAGCAGGCGGGATAACTATGGCTACACCTTC.

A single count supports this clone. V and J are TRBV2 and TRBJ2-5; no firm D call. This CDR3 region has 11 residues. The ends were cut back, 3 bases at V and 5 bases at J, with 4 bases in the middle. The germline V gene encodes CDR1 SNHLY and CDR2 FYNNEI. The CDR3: CASSERETQYF. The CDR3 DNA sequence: TGTGCCAGCAGTGAGCGGGAGACCCAGTACTTC.

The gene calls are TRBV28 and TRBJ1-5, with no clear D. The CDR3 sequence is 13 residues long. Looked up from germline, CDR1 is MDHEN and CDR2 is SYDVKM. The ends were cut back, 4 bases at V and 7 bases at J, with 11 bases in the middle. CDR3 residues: CASSSNPRQPQHF. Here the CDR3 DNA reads TGTGCCAGCAGTTCGAACCCTCGCCAGCCCCAGCATTTT.

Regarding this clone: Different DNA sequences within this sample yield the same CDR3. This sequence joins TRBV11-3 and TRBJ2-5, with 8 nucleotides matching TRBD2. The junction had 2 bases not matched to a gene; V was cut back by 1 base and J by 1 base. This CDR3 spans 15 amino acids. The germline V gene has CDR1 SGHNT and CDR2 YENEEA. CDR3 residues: CASSLASGFQETQYF. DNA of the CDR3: TGTGCCAGCAGCTTAGCTAGCGGGTTCCAAGAGACCCAGTACTTC. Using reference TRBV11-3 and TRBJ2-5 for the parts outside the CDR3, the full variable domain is EAGVVQSPRYKIIEKKQPVAFWCNPISGHNTLYWYLQNLGQGPELLIRYENEEAVDDSQLPKDRFSAERLKGVDSTLKIQPAELGDSAVYLCASSLASGFQETQYFGPGTRLLVL.

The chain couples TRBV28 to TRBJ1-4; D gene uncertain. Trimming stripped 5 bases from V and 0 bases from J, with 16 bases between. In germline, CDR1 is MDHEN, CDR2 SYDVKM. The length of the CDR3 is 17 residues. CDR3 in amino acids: CASSTRTGTSTNEKLFF. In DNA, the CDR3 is TGTGCCAGCAGTACCCGGACGGGAACCTCAACTAATGAAAAACTGTTTTTT.

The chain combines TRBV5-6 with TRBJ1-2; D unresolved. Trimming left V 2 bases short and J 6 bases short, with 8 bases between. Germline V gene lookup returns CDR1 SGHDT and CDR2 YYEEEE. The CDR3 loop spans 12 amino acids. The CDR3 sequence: CASSFDSDGYTF. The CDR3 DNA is TGTGCCAGCAGCTTTGACTCCGATGGCTACACCTTC.

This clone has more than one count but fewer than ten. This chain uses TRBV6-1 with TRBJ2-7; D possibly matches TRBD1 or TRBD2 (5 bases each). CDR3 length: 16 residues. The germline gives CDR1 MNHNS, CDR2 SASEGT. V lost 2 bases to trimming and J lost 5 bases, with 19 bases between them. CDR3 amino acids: CASSEWPGQGVHEQYF. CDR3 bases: TGTGCCAGCAGTGAATGGCCTGGGCAGGGAGTCCACGAGCAGTACTTC.

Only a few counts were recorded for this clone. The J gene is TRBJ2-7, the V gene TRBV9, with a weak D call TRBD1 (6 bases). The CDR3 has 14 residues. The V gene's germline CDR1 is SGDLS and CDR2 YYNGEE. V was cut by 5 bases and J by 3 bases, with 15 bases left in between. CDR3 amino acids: CASRLQGPNYEQYF. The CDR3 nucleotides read TGTGCCAGCAGATTACAGGGCCCCAACTACGAGCAGTACTTC.

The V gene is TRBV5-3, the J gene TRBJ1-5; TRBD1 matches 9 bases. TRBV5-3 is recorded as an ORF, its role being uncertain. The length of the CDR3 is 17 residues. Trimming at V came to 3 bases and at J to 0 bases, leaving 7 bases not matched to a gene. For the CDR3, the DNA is TGTGCCAGAAGCTCGCGAAGGGACAGGGATAGCAATCAGCCCCAGCATTTT. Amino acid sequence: CARSSRRDRDSNQPQHF.

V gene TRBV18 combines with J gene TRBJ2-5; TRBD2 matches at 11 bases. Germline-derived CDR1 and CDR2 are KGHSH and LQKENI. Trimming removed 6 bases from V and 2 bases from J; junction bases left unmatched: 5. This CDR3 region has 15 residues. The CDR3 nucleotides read TGTGCCAGCTCGCCGACTAGCGGGGTACAAGAGACCCAGTACTTC. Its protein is CASSPTSGVQETQYF.

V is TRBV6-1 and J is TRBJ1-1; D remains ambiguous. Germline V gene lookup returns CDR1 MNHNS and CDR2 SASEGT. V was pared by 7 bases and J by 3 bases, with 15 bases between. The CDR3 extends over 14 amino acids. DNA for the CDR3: TGTGCCAGCATGATAGATAGCGGGTACACTGAAGCTTTCTTT. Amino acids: CASMIDSGYTEAFF.

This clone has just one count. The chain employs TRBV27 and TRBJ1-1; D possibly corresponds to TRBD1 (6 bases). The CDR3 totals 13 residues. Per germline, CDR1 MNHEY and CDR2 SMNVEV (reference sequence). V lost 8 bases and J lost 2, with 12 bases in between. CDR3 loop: CASRIQGNTEAFF. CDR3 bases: TGTGCCAGCCGGATACAGGGAAACACTGAAGCTTTCTTT.

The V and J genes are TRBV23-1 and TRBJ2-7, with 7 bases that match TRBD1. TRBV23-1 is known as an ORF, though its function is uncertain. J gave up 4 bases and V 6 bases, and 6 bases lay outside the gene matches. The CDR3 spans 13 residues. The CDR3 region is CASRTGTDYEQYF. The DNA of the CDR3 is TGCGCCAGCAGGACCGGGACAGATTACGAGCAGTACTTC.

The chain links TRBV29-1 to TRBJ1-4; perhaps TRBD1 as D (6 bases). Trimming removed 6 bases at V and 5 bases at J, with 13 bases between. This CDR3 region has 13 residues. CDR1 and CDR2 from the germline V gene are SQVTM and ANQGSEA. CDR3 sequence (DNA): TGCAGCGTCGGGCGGCAGGGGAATGAAAAACTGTTTTTT. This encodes CSVGRQGNEKLFF.

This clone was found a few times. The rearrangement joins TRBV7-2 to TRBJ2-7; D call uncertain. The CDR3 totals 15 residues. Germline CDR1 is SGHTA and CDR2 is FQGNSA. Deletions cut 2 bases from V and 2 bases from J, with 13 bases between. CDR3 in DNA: TGTGCCAGCAGCTTATTTGACTCACTAACCTACGAGCAGTACTTC. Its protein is CASSLFDSLTYEQYF. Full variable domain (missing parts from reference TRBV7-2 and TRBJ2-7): GAGVSQSPSNKVTEKGKDVELRCDPISGHTALYWYRQSLGQGLEFLIYFQGNSAPDKSGLPSDRFSAERTGGSVSTLTIQRTQQEDSAVYLCASSLFDSLTYEQYFGPGTRLTVT.